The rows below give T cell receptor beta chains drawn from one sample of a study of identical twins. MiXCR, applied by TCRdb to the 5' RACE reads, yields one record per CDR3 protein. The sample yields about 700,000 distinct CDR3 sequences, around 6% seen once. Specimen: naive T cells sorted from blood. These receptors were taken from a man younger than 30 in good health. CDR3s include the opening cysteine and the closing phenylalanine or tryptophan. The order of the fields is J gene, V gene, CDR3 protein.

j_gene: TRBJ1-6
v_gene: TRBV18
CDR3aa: CASSPPNSPLHF

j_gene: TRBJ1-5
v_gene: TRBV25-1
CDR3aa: CASSGRGVSNQPQHF

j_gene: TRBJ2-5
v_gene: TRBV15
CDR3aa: CATTQSGTSQIETQYF

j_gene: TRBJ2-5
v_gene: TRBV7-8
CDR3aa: CASSLRISGSGGETQYF

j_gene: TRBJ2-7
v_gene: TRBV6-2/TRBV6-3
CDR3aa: CASRRSYEQYF

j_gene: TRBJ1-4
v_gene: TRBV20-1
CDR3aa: CSAPTRTNEKLFF

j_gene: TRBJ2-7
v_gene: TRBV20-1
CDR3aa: CSANPTRGFSYEQYF

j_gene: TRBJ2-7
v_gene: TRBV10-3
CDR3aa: CAISEPGQERDF

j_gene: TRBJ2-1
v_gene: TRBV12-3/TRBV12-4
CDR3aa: CASRSTSETYNEQFF

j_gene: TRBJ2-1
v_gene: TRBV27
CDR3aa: CASSPGAGQFF

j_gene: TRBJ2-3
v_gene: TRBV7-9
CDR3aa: CASSFQGLTDTQYF

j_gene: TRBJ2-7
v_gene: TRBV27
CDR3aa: CASKSSGPWEQYF

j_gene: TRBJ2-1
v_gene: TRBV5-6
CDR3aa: CASSTGEADEQFF

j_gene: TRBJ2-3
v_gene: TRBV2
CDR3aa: CASTEEGLAATGTQYF

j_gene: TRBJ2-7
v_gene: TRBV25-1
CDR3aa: CASNLGDEQYF

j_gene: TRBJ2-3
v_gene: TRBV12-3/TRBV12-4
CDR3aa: CASRPGGGHPTDTQYF